These 29 T cell receptor beta chains share one sample of origin, sequenced in a study of T cell responses to AZD1222 COVID-19 vaccine. The data were produced by immunoSEQ multiplex PCR, yet TCRdb's version contains in-frame clones alone and is incomplete. Of some 81,000 clones listed, 86% are singletons. This specimen consisted of peripheral blood, obtained 28 days after the second AZD1222 dose. These receptors all come from an adult who received the AZD1222 COVID-19 vaccine.

V is TRBV12-3 or TRBV12-4 and J is TRBJ1-4; D unclear. V dropped 2 bases and J dropped 8 bases, with 9 bases sitting between them. CDR3 length equals 13 residues. The CDR3: CASSLIVGEKLFF. The CDR3 DNA sequence: TGTGCCAGCAGTTTAATCGTCGGCGAAAAACTGTTTTTT.

The chain employs TRBV11-1 and TRBJ1-3; D may be TRBD1 (6 bases). Germline V CDR1 and CDR2: SGHAT, FQDESV (reference sequence). The V end was cut by 4 bases, the J end by 6 bases, with 16 bases between. The CDR3 contains 15 residues. CDR3 nucleotide sequence: TGTGCCAGCAGCTCAAGGATCAGGACAGAAAACACCATATATTTT. Its translation is CASSSRIRTENTIYF.

The V gene is TRBV18, the J gene TRBJ1-2; D is ambiguous. V was shortened by 5 bases and J by 3 bases, with 13 bases between the two germline ends. CDR3 length: 14 residues. Germline CDR1 and CDR2: KGHSH and LQKENI. Here the CDR3 DNA reads TGTGCCAGCTCATTCGGGGATTTGGACTATGGCTACACCTTC. Translation: CASSFGDLDYGYTF.

The chain has TRBV7-9 and TRBJ2-5; D is unresolved. V was trimmed by 4 bases and J by 5 bases, leaving 11 bases between them. Germline loops: CDR1 SEHNR, CDR2 FQNEAQ (reference sequence). CDR3 length equals 13 residues. In DNA, the CDR3 is TGTGCCAGCAGCTCCCTAAATGAGGAGACCCAGTACTTC. Protein sequence: CASSSLNEETQYF.

The rearrangement uses TRBV29-1 and TRBJ2-3; TRBD2 matches at 13 bases. The CDR3 length is 11 residues. Per the germline V gene, CDR1 is SQVTM and CDR2 is ANQGSEA. With 6 bases clipped from V and 12 bases from J, the junction kept 3 bases outside the gene matches. In DNA, the CDR3 is TGCAGCGTAAGGACTAGCGGGAGTCAGTATTTT. It translates to CSVRTSGSQYF.

The genes are TRBV4-3 and TRBJ2-2; 12 nucleotides agree with TRBD2. V shed 1 base and J 4 bases; nucleotides not matched to a gene: 10. CDR3 length equals 19 residues. Germline CDR1 reads LGHNA; CDR2 reads YSLEER. In DNA form, the CDR3 reads TGCGCCAGCAGCCAAGGGAGGCTAGCGGGAGGGCAGGGCACCGGGGAGCTGTTTTTT. Translating it yields CASSQGRLAGGQGTGELFF.

The chain links TRBV6-1 to TRBJ1-1, with TRBD1 matching over 9 bases. After removal of 3 bases from V and 7 bases from J, the junction contained 3 bases not matched to a gene. Germline CDR1 MNHNS, CDR2 SASEGT. This CDR3 spans 13 amino acids. The CDR3 loop is CASSEGQGIEAFF. As DNA, the CDR3 is TGTGCCAGCAGTGAGGGACAGGGCATTGAAGCTTTCTTT.

The chain links TRBV6-1 to TRBJ1-5, with 8 bases aligning to TRBD1. In germline, CDR1 is MNHNS, CDR2 SASEGT. The V and J ends lost 2 bases and 2 bases, in that order; junction bases with no gene match: 8. This CDR3 has 17 amino acids. The CDR3, as DNA: TGTGCCAGCAGTGAAAGGCAGGGGGCAAGAGGCAATCAGCCCCAGCATTTT. As protein: CASSERQGARGNQPQHF.

The V call is TRBV4-2, the J call TRBJ2-5; 7 bases agree with TRBD2. CDR1 is LGHNA, CDR2 YNFKEQ, per germline. This CDR3 is 15 amino acids long. Unmatched junction bases numbered 9, after V lost 4 bases and J lost 4 bases. Here the CDR3 DNA reads TGTGCCAGCAGCCGCTCGGGCGGGAGTCGAGAGACCCAGTACTTC. Protein: CASSRSGGSRETQYF.

The chain uses TRBV3-1 (or the pseudogene TRBV3-2) and TRBJ2-5; no clear D gene. V was clipped by 0 bases and J by 8 bases, with 7 bases between them. The CDR3 has 12 amino acids. The germline gives CDR1 LGHDT, CDR2 YNNKEL (reference sequence). The CDR3 DNA is TGTGCCAGCAGCCAAGACGCCGTAACCCAGTACTTC. As protein: CASSQDAVTQYF.

The chain links TRBV28 to TRBJ2-3; 8 bases map to TRBD1. This CDR3 contains 14 residues. After removal of 6 bases from V and 4 bases from J, the junction contained 6 bases not matched to a gene. Germline V gives CDR1 MDHEN, CDR2 SYDVKM. This CDR3 reads CASSQDREADTQYF. The CDR3 nucleotides read TGTGCCAGCAGCCAGGACAGGGAGGCAGATACGCAGTATTTT.

This clone was recorded a few times. The rearrangement uses TRBV27 and TRBJ2-7; unclear D gene. The CDR3 covers 14 residues. The V end lost 7 bases, the J end lost 3 bases, and 16 bases lay between the germline ends. Germline V CDR1 and CDR2: MNHEY, SMNVEV (reference sequence). CDR3 nucleotide sequence: TGTGCCAGCAAAGAGATGGGGTACGGCTACGAGCAGTACTTC. Protein sequence: CASKEMGYGYEQYF.

The chain links TRBV15 to TRBJ2-3; 7 bases are a match to TRBD2. Germline lookup yields CDR1 LNHNV and CDR2 YYDKDF (reference sequence). Trimming removed 3 bases from V and 2 bases from J; junction bases left unmatched: 11. There are 17 residues in the CDR3. The CDR3 region has the DNA TGTGCCACCAGCAGCCCTGTAAACAGCGGGGACACAGATACGCAGTATTTT. This codes for CATSSPVNSGDTDTQYF. The full variable domain, rest sourced from reference TRBV15 and TRBJ2-3, is DAMVIQNPRYQVTQFGKPVTLSCSQTLNHNVMYWYQQKSSQAPKLLFHYYDKDFNNEADTPDNFQSRRPNTSFCFLDIRSPGLGDTAMYLCATSSPVNSGDTDTQYFGPGTRLTVL.

J is TRBJ2-5 and V is TRBV7-9; TRBD2 agrees at 12 bases. The CDR3 has 16 residues. J lost 4 bases, V lost 5 bases, and 8 bases had no gene match. CDR1 is SEHNR and CDR2 is FQNEAQ in the germline V gene (reference sequence). The CDR3 sequence is CASSPRLAGAGETQYF. The DNA of the CDR3 is TGTGCCAGCAGCCCCCGACTAGCGGGAGCCGGAGAGACCCAGTACTTC.

V and J are TRBV30 and TRBJ2-2; D uncertain. The CDR3 loop spans 12 amino acids. Trimming cost V 5 bases and J 8 bases, with 12 bases left between them. Looked up from germline, CDR1 is GTSNPN and CDR2 is SVGIG (reference sequence). CDR3 in amino acids: CAWVRLGGELFF. CDR3 in DNA: TGTGCCTGGGTGCGTCTGGGGGGGGAGCTGTTTTTT.

This rearrangement joins TRBV7-9 to TRBJ2-7, with D perhaps TRBD1 (7 bases). CDR3 length: 16 residues. V was trimmed by 2 bases and J by 2 bases, leaving 16 bases between them. Germline V gene data show CDR1 as SEHNR and CDR2 as FQNEAQ (reference sequence). CDR3 bases: TGTGCCAGCAGCTTAAGGGTCGGCAGGGGGGCCTACGAGCAGTACTTC. Translation: CASSLRVGRGAYEQYF.

The V and J genes are TRBV25-1 and TRBJ1-1; D is undetermined. Germline assignment: CDR1 MGHDK and CDR2 SYGVNS. This CDR3 has 18 residues. Trimming removed 0 bases at V and 2 bases at J, with 19 bases between. In nucleotides, the CDR3 is TGTGCCAGCAGTGAATACGGGTACAGTCTTATGGCTAACACTGAAGCTTTCTTT. It encodes CASSEYGYSLMANTEAFF.

The chain is built from TRBV6-5 and TRBJ2-7; a possible D gene is TRBD1 (6 bases). V was cut by 8 bases and J by 5 bases, with 13 bases left in between. Germline V gene sequence: CDR1 MNHEY, CDR2 SVGAGI. This CDR3 comprises 12 residues. CDR3 protein: CASAGGGDEQYF. Here the CDR3 DNA reads TGTGCCAGCGCTGGTGGGGGCGACGAGCAGTACTTC.

This sequence joins TRBV10-2 and TRBJ2-7; 14 nucleotides align to TRBD2. Germline CDR1 reads WSHSY; CDR2 reads SAAADI. Unmatched junction bases numbered 5, after V lost 6 bases and J lost 7 bases. The length of the CDR3 is 14 residues. The CDR3 DNA reads TGCGCCAGCAGCGGACTAGCGGGGGGCAGGGAGCAGTACTTC. Translated, it gives CASSGLAGGREQYF.

The chain links TRBV28 to TRBJ1-1, with 7 nucleotides matching TRBD1. Germline values: CDR1 MDHEN, CDR2 SYDVKM. The length of the CDR3 is 14 residues. Trimming took 5 bases from V and 11 from J; bases not matched to a gene: 14. The CDR3 DNA reads TGTGCCAGCAGTCCCCACGGACAGGAGCACAGGGCTTTCTTT. The encoded protein is CASSPHGQEHRAFF.

The rearrangement links TRBV28 to TRBJ1-3; the D gene is possibly TRBD1 (5 bases). The CDR3 has 16 amino acids. V lost 4 bases and J lost 4, with 17 bases in between. Germline CDR1 reads MDHEN; CDR2 reads SYDVKM. The CDR3 protein is CASSSGGTPGGNTIYF. The CDR3 region has the DNA TGTGCCAGCAGTTCTGGCGGTACTCCAGGGGGAAACACCATATATTTT.

This chain links TRBV2 with TRBJ2-7; D unresolved. The CDR3 extends over 13 amino acids. V dropped 1 base and J dropped 2 bases, with 6 bases sitting between them. Germline V gene sequence: CDR1 SNHLY, CDR2 FYNNEI. CDR3 nucleotide sequence: TGTGCCAGCAGTGAAGTGATCACCTACGAGCAGTACTTC. Its translation is CASSEVITYEQYF.

V usage is TRBV6-5 and J usage is TRBJ2-2, with 9 positions matching TRBD2. Per the germline V gene, CDR1 is MNHEY and CDR2 is SVGAGI. This CDR3 comprises 15 residues. With 8 bases clipped from V and 5 bases from J, the junction kept 9 bases outside the gene matches. The CDR3 reads CASFGGLAGTGELFF. CDR3 nucleotide sequence: TGTGCCAGCTTTGGTGGGCTAGCGGGGACCGGGGAGCTGTTTTTT.

The chain has TRBV6-5 and TRBJ1-3; D call uncertain. The CDR3 contains 14 residues. Per the germline V gene, CDR1 is MNHEY and CDR2 is SVGAGI. Trimming left V 5 bases short and J 0 bases short, with 8 bases between. The CDR3 region is CASSPSGSGNTIYF. CDR3 DNA: TGTGCCAGCAGTCCGTCCGGCTCTGGAAACACCATATATTTT.

Points on this clone: This may come from a read error, since a much larger clone is one base off. The genes are TRBV28 and TRBJ2-2; unclear D gene. Germline V gene sequence: CDR1 MDHEN, CDR2 SYDVKM. V lost 6 bases and J 5 bases, leaving 4 bases between the germline ends. This CDR3 region has 11 residues. This CDR3 is CASRRTGELFF. The CDR3 region has the DNA TGTGCCAGCAGAAGGACCGGGGAGCTGTTTTTT.

The chain carries TRBV7-2 and TRBJ2-7; TRBD1 agrees at 10 bases. The germline V gene has CDR1 SGHTA and CDR2 FQGNSA. J lost 7 bases, V lost 0 bases, and 6 bases had no gene match. This CDR3 is 15 amino acids long. The CDR3: CASSLAGTGAREQYF. The CDR3 coding sequence is TGTGCCAGCAGCTTAGCTGGGACAGGGGCGCGTGAGCAGTACTTC.

The rearrangement joins TRBV5-8 to TRBJ2-3; TRBD2 matches at 7 bases. This CDR3 comprises 15 residues. Germline assignment: CDR1 SGHTS and CDR2 YDEGEE. Trimming took 2 bases from V and 4 from J; bases not matched to a gene: 7. The CDR3 spells CASSFGTAGADTQYF. The CDR3 DNA sequence: TGTGCCAGCAGCTTCGGGACTGCGGGAGCAGATACGCAGTATTTT. The full variable domain, with the rest looked up from reference TRBV5-8 and TRBJ2-3, is EAGVTQSPTHLIKTRGQQATLRCSPISGHTSVYWYQQALGLGLQFLLWYDEGEERNRGNFPPRFSGRQFPNYSSELNVNALELEDSALYLCASSFGTAGADTQYFGPGTRLTVL.

The rearrangement uses TRBV3-1 (or the pseudogene TRBV3-2) and TRBJ1-2; D possibly corresponds to TRBD1 (5 bases). Germline values: CDR1 LGHDT, CDR2 YNNKEL (reference sequence). The CDR3 is 13 amino acids. Trimming took off 4 bases at V and 4 bases at J, with 10 bases between the two ends. DNA for the CDR3: TGTGCCAGCAGCCCCAGACAGTCCTATGGCTACACCTTC. Translating it yields CASSPRQSYGYTF.

This clone was counted between two and nine times. The V gene is TRBV7-2, the J gene TRBJ1-5, with 8 bases aligning to TRBD1. Germline V CDR1 and CDR2: SGHTA, FQGNSA. V shed 4 bases and J 6 bases; nucleotides not matched to a gene: 2. There are 13 residues in the CDR3. CDR3 bases: TGTGCCAGCAGCTCAGACAGGGGTCAGCCCCAGCATTTT. Amino acid sequence: CASSSDRGQPQHF.